The T cell receptor beta chain under discussion was sequenced for a study of siplizumab effects on memory and regulatory T cells. This table comes from immunoSEQ multiplex PCR, and its TCRdb copy is limited to in-frame clones, with some not included. The sample has around 95,000 clones; approximately 91% are singletons. Regarding this clone: Its antigen is as yet unknown.

V was trimmed by 6 bases and J by 7 bases, leaving 16 bases between them. The CDR3 runs to 14 residues. The germline V gene has CDR1 MNHNY and CDR2 SVGAGI (reference sequence). Study-level findings and limits: The alloresponse seemed to draw substantially on naive T cells, which appeared more diverse than memory cells. Alloreactive sequences tracing back to unstimulated CD4+ memory cells fell significantly with siplizumab. Among mappable alloreactive CD4+ clones, the Treg-derived fraction averaged around 69% with siplizumab versus under 30% in controls. For siplizumab cultures, the suppressive function of their proliferating Tregs was not confirmed.

This TCR was recovered from a human donor in good health. J is TRBJ1-3 and V is TRBV6-6; possible D gene TRBD1, 5 bases. Sequenced sample: CD4+ T cells sorted from blood. This chain's CDR3 is CASSPDGRGNTIYF. The CDR3 DNA sequence: TGTGCCAGCAGCCCTGACGGCCGGGGGAACACCATATATTTT.